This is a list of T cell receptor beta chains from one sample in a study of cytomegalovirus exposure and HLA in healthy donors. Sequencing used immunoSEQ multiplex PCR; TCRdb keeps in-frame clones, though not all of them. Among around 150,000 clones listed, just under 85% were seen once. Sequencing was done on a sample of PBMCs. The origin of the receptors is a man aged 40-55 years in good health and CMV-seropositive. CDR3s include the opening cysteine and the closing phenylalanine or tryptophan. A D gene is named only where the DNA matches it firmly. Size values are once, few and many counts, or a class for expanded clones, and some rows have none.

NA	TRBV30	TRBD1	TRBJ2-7	CAWSAGQPYEQYF	TGTGCCTGGAGTGCGGGACAGCCCTACGAGCAGTACTTC
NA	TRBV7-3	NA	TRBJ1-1	CASSRGMNTEAFF	TGTGCCAGCAGCCGAGGGATGAACACTGAAGCTTTCTTT
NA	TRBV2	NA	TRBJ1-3	CASSSQGNTIYF	TGTGCCAGCAGTTCCCAAGGAAACACCATATATTTT
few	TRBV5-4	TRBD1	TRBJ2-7	CASSYSGTGTEQYF	TGTGCCAGCAGCTATTCCGGGACAGGGACCGAGCAGTACTTC
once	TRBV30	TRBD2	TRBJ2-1	CAWSVGLAGGPNQFF	TGTGCCTGGAGTGTAGGACTAGCGGGAGGGCCTAATCAGTTCTTC
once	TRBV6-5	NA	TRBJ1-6	CASTSGVGYNSPLHF	TGTGCCAGCACTTCAGGGGTAGGCTATAATTCACCCCTCCACTTT
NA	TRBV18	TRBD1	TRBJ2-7	CASSPSRQGSHEQYF	TGTGCCAGCTCACCTAGTCGACAGGGATCCCACGAGCAGTACTTC
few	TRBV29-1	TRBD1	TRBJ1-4	CSVMTGGNEKLFF	TGCAGCGTAATGACAGGGGGAAATGAAAAACTGTTTTTT
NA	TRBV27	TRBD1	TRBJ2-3	CASSSGQGIDTQYF	TGTGCCAGCAGCTCAGGACAGGGTATCGATACGCAGTATTTT
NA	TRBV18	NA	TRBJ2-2	CASSPLSVMTGELFF	TGTGCCAGCTCACCTCTTTCGGTAATGACCGGGGAGCTGTTTTTT
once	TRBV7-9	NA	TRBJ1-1	CASSPGNPNTEAFF	TGTGCCAGCAGCCCCGGGAACCCGAACACTGAAGCTTTCTTT
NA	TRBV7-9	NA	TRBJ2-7	CAGSINRDVQYF	TGTGCCGGAAGTATAAACAGGGACGTCCAGTACTTC
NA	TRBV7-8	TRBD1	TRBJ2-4	CASSPWTGDINIQYF	TGTGCCAGCAGCCCCTGGACAGGGGATATAAACATTCAGTACTTC
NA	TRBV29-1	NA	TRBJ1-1	CSVERAGGKVTEAFF	TGCAGCGTTGAAAGGGCGGGAGGGAAGGTCACTGAAGCTTTCTTT
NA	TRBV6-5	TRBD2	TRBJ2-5	CASRLAAQETQYF	TGTGCCAGTAGACTAGCGGCACAAGAGACCCAGTACTTC
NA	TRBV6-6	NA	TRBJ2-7	CASGRLGVDREQYF	TGTGCCAGCGGCCGACTAGGTGTGGATCGCGAGCAGTACTTC
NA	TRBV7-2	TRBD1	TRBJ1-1	CASSPGQGTEAFF	TGTGCCAGCAGCCCCGGACAGGGCACTGAAGCTTTCTTT
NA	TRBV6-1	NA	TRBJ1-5	CASVGTGNQPQHF	TGTGCCAGCGTCGGAACAGGGAATCAGCCCCAGCATTTT
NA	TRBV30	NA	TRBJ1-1	CAWREVKAEAFF	TGTGCCTGGAGGGAGGTCAAAGCTGAAGCTTTCTTT
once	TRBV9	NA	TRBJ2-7	CASSPRTQTYEQYF	TGTGCCAGCAGCCCGCGGACACAAACCTACGAGCAGTACTTC
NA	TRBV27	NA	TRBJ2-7	CASSLRGYEQYF	TGTGCCAGCAGTTTACGGGGGTACGAGCAGTACTTC
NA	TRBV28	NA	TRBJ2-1	CASLTGSYNEQFF	TGTGCCAGCTTAACTGGTTCCTACAATGAGCAGTTCTTC
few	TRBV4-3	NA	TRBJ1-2	CASSQGGRFPHGYTF	TGCGCCAGCAGCCAAGGGGGCAGGTTCCCCCATGGCTACACCTTC
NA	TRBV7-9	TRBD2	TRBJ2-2	CASSPGLAGRNTGELFF	TGTGCCAGCAGCCCCGGACTAGCGGGGAGAAACACCGGGGAGCTGTTTTTT
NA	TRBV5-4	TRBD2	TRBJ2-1	CASNVGGVNEQFF	TGTGCCAGCAATGTGGGGGGGGTCAATGAGCAGTTCTTC
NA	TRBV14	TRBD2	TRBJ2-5	CASSQDLPWLAGGMETQYF	TGTGCCAGCAGCCAAGATCTTCCTTGGCTAGCGGGGGGTATGGAGACCCAGTACTTC
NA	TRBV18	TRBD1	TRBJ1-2	CASSRDRGGDGYTF	TGTGCCAGCTCACGGGACAGGGGTGGCGATGGCTACACCTTC
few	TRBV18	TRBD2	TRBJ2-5	CASSKRTSGAETQYF	TGTGCCAGCTCAAAAAGGACTAGCGGGGCAGAGACCCAGTACTTC
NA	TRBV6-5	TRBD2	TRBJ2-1	CASSLSGGDYNEQFF	TGTGCCAGCAGCCTCAGCGGGGGGGACTACAATGAGCAGTTCTTC
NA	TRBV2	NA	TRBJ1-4	CASSPLRGVFGEKLFF	TGTGCCAGCAGCCCATTGCGGGGGGTGTTTGGGGAAAAACTGTTTTTT
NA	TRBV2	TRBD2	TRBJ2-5	CASSEVLAGGETQYF	TGTGCCAGCAGTGAAGTCCTAGCGGGAGGTGAGACCCAGTACTTC
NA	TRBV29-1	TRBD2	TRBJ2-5	CSVTSGLAAQETQYF	TGCAGCGTTACCTCGGGACTAGCGGCCCAAGAGACCCAGTACTTC
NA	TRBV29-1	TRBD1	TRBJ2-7	CSAVPGQGSYEQYF	TGCAGCGCCGTACCGGGACAGGGCTCCTACGAGCAGTACTTC
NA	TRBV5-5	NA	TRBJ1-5	CASSLVGQPQHF	TGTGCCAGCAGCTTGGTCGGGCAGCCCCAGCATTTT
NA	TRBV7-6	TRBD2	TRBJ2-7	CASSQGLAGGYEQYF	TGTGCCAGCAGCCAAGGACTAGCGGGAGGGTACGAGCAGTACTTC
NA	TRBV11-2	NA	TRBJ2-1	CASSLEGATGTPYNEQFF	TGTGCCAGCAGCTTAGAAGGGGCGACAGGGACTCCCTACAATGAGCAGTTCTTC
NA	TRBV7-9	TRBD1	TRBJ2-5	CASSRQGGETQYF	TGTGCCAGCAGCCGACAGGGTGGGGAGACCCAGTACTTC
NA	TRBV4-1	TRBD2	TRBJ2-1	CASRGLVSYNEQFF	TGCGCCAGCAGAGGACTAGTGTCCTACAATGAGCAGTTCTTC
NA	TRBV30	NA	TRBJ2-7	CAWSERTAAEQYF	TGTGCCTGGAGTGAACGGACAGCCGCCGAGCAGTACTTC
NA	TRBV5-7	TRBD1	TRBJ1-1	CASSLPGTGLDTEAFF	TGTGCCAGCAGCTTACCCGGGACAGGCCTCGACACTGAAGCTTTCTTT
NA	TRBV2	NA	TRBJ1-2	CASSENVSLFSYGYTF	TGTGCCAGCAGTGAAAACGTCTCACTATTCTCTTATGGCTACACCTTC
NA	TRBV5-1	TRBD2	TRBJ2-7	CASSHPGTSGRTYEQYF	TGCGCCAGCAGCCACCCAGGGACTAGCGGGAGGACCTACGAGCAGTACTTC